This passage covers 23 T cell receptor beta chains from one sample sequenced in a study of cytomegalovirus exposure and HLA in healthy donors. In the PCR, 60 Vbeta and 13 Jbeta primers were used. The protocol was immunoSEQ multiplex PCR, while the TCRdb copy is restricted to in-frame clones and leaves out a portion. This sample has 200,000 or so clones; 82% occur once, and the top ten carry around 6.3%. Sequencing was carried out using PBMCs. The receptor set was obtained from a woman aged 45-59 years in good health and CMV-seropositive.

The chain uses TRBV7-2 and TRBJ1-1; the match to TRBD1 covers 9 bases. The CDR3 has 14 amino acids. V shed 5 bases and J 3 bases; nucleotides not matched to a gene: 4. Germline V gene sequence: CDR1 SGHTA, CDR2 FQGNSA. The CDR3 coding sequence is TGTGCCAGCAGCCCCCGGGACAGGGACACTGAAGCTTTCTTT. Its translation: CASSPRDRDTEAFF. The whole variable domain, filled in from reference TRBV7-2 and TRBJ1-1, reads GAGVSQSPSNKVTEKGKDVELRCDPISGHTALYWYRQSLGQGLEFLIYFQGNSAPDKSGLPSDRFSAERTGGSVSTLTIQRTQQEDSAVYLCASSPRDRDTEAFFGQGTRLTVV.

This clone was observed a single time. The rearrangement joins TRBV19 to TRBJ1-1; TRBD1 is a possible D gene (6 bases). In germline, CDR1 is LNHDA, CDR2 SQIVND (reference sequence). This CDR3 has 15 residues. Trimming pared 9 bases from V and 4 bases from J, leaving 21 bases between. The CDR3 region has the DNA TGTGCCAGCCTTCATGAAGGGGGGGGTCGCACTGAAGCTTTCTTT. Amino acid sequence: CASLHEGGGRTEAFF.

The CDR3 sequence: CATSTSGPYEQYF. In DNA, the CDR3 is TGTGCCACCTCAACTAGCGGCCCCTACGAGCAGTACTTC. V usage is TRBV25-1 and J usage is TRBJ2-7; 8 nucleotides align to TRBD2. The CDR3 has 13 residues. CDR1 and CDR2 (germline): MGHDK, SYGVNS. V lost 10 bases, J lost 2 bases, and 7 bases stayed unmatched.

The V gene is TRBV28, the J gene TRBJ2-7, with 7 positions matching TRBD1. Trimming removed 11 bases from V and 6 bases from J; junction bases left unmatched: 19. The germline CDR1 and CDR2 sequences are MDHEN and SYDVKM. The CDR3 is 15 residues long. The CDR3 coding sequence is TGTGCCGCCAGCAGCGCCGGGACAGAAGGTTTCGAGCAGTACTTC. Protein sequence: CAASSAGTEGFEQYF.

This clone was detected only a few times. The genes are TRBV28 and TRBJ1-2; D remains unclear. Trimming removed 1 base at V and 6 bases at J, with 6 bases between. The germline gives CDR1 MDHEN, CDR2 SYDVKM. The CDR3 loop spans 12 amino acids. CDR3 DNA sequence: TGTGCCAGCAGTTTATCGGAGGATGGCTACACCTTC. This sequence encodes CASSLSEDGYTF.

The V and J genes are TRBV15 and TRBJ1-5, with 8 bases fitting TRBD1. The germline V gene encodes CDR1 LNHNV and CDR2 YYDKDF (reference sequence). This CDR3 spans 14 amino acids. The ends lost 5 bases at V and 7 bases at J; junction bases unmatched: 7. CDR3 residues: CATSFDRGEQPQHF. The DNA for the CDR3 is TGTGCCACCAGCTTCGACAGGGGAGAGCAGCCCCAGCATTTT.

In DNA, the CDR3 is TGTGCCAGCAGCGCCACAGGGGGTACCGGTGGAAACACCATATATTTT. Translating gives CASSATGGTGGNTIYF. V and J are TRBV9 and TRBJ1-3, with 8 bases matching TRBD1. Trimming took 3 bases from V and 3 from J; bases not matched to a gene: 8. Germline CDR1 SGDLS, CDR2 YYNGEE. The CDR3 length is 16 residues.

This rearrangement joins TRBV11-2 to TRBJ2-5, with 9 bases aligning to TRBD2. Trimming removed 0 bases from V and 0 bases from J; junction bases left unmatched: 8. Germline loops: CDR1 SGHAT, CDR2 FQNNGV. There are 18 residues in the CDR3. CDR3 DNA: TGTGCCAGCAGCTTAGATCTAAGGGCTAGCGGGGACCAAGAGACCCAGTACTTC. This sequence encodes CASSLDLRASGDQETQYF.

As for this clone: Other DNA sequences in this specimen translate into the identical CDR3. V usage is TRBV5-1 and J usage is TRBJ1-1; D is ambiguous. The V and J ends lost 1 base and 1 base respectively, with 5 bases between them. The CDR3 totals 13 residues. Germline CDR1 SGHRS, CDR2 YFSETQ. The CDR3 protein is CASSLTGNTEAFF. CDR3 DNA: TGCGCCAGCAGCTTGACCGGGAACACTGAAGCTTTCTTT.

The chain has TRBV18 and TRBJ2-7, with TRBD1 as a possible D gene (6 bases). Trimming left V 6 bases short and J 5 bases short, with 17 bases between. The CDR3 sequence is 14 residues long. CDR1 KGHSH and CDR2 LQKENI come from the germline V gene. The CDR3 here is CASSQGNNADEQYF. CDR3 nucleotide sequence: TGTGCCAGCTCGCAGGGGAATAATGCGGACGAGCAGTACTTC.

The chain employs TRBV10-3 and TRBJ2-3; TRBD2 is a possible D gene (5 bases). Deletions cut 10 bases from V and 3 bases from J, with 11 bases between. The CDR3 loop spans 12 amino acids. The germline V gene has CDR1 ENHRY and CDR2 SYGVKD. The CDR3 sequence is CATRGQTDTQYF. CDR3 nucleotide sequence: TGTGCCACCCGAGGGCAAACAGATACGCAGTATTTT.

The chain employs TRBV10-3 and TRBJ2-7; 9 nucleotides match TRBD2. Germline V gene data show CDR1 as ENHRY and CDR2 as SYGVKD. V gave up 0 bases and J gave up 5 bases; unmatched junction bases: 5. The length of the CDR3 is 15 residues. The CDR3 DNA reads TGTGCCATCAGTGAGTCGACTAGCGGAATCCACGAGCAGTACTTC. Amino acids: CAISESTSGIHEQYF.

The DNA for the CDR3 is TGTGCCAGCAGCACGCCCCCGGGGGGGGCCTACGAGCAGTACTTC. Amino acids: CASSTPPGGAYEQYF. This chain joins TRBV5-5 and TRBJ2-7; the match to TRBD2 covers 8 bases. Losses at the gene ends were 4 bases for V and 2 bases for J; bases not matched to a gene: 8. Germline V gene data show CDR1 as SGHKS and CDR2 as YYEKEE (reference sequence). This CDR3 contains 15 residues.

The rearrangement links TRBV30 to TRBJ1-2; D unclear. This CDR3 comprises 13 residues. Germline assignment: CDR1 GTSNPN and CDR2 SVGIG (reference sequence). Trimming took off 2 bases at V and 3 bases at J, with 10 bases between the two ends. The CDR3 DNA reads TGTGCCTGGAGTTCCCGTCGAGACTATGGCTACACCTTC. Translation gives CAWSSRRDYGYTF.

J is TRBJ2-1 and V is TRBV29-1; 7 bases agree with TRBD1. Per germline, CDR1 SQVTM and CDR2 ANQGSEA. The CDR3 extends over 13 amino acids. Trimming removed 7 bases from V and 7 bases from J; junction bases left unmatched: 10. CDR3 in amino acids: CSATDREKNEQFF. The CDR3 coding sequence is TGCAGCGCAACTGACAGGGAGAAGAATGAGCAGTTCTTC.

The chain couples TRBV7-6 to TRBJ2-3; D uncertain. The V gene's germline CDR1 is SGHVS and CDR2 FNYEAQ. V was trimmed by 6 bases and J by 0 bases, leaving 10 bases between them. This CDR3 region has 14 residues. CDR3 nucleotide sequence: TGTGCCAGCAGTACAGCCTATAGCACAGATACGCAGTATTTT. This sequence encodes CASSTAYSTDTQYF.

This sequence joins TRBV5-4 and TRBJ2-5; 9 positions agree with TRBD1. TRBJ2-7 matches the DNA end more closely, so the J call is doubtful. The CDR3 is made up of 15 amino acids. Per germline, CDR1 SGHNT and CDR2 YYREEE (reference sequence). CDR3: CASSSGQGRPYEQYF. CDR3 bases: TGTGCCAGCAGCAGCGGACAGGGGAGACCCTACGAGCAGTACTTC.

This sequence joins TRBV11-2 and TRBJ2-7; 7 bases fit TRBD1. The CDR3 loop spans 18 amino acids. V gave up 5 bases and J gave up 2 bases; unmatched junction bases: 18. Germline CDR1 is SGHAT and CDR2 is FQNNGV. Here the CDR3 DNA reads TGTGCCAGCAGCATCCAGACACCCACAGGGGTCTGGACCTACGAGCAGTACTTC. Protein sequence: CASSIQTPTGVWTYEQYF.

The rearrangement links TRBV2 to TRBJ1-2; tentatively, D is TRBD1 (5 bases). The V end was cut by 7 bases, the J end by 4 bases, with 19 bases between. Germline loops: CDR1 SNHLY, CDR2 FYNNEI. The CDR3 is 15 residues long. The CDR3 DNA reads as TGTGCCAGCAACGGGGGGGGGAGCAGAACCTATGGCTACACCTTC. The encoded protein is CASNGGGSRTYGYTF.

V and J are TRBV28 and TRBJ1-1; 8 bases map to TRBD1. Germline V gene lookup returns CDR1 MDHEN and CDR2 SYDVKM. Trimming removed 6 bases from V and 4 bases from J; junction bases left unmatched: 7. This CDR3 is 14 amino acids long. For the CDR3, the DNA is TGTGCCAGCAGCCCCAGGGGGCAGAGCACTGAAGCTTTCTTT. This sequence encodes CASSPRGQSTEAFF.

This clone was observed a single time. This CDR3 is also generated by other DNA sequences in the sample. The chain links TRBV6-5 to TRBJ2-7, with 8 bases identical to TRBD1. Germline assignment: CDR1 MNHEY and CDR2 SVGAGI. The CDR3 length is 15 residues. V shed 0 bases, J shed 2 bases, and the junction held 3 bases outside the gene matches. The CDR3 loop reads CASSYSGTGTYEQYF. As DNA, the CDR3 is TGTGCCAGCAGTTACTCCGGGACAGGCACCTACGAGCAGTACTTC.

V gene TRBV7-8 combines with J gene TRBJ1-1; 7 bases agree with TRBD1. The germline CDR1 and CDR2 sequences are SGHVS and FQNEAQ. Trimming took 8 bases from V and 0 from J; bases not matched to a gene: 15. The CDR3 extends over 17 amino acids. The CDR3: CASSLRVGGTLNTEAFF. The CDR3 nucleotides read TGTGCCAGCTCCCTTCGGGTAGGGGGCACCCTGAACACTGAAGCTTTCTTT.

The CDR3 sequence: CASSFDRVGEKLFF. The CDR3 bases are TGTGCCAGCAGCTTCGACAGGGTTGGTGAAAAACTGTTTTTT. This rearrangement joins TRBV5-7 to TRBJ1-4, with 7 bases aligning to TRBD1. Being an ORF, TRBV5-7 has a function that is uncertain. V lost 2 bases, J lost 7 bases, and 5 bases stayed unmatched. This CDR3 has 14 amino acids.